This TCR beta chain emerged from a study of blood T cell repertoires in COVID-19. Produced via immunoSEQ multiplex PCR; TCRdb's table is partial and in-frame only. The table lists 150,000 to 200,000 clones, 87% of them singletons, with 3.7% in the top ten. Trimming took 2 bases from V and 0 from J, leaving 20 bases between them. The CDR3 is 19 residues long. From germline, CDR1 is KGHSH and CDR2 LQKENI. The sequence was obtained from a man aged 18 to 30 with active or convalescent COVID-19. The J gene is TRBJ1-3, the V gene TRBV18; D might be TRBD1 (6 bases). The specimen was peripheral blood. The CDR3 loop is CASSPVVGTPASSGNTIYF. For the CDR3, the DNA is TGTGCCAGCTCACCAGTAGTCGGGACACCTGCGAGCTCTGGAAACACCATATATTTT. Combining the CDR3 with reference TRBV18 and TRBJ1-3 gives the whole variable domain NAGVMQNPRHLVRRRGQEARLRCSPMKGHSHVYWYRQLPEEGLKFMVYLQKENIIDESGMPKERFSAEFPKEGPSILRIQQVVRGDSAAYFCASSPVVGTPASSGNTIYFGEGSWLTVV.